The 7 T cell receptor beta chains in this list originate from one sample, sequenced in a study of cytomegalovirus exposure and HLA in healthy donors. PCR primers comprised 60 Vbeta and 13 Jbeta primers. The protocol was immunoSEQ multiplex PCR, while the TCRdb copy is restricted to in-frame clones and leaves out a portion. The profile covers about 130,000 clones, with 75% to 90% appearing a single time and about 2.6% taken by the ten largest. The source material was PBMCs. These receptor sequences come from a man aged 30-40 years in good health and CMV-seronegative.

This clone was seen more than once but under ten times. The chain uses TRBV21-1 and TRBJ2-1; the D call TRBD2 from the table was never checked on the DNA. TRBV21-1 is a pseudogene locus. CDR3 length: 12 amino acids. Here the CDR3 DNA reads TGTGCCAGCAGCAAAGTGAGAGATGAGCAGTTCTTC. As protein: CASSKVRDEQFF.

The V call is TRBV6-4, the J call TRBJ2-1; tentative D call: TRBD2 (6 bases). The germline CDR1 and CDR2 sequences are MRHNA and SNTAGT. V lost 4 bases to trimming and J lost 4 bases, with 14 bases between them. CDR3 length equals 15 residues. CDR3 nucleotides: TGTGCCAGCAGTGGCCGAGCGGGCCCATACAATGAGCAGTTCTTC. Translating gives CASSGRAGPYNEQFF.

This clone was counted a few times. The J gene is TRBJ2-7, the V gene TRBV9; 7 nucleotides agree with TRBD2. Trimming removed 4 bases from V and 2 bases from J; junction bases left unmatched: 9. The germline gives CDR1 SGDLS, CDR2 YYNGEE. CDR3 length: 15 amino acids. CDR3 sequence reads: CASSPRLAVTYEQYF. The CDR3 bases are TGTGCCAGCAGCCCCCGGCTAGCGGTTACCTACGAGCAGTACTTC.

CDR3 in amino acids: CASSEAPDRAPPLHF. The CDR3 DNA sequence: TGTGCCAGCAGTGAAGCCCCCGACAGGGCGCCACCCCTCCACTTT. The chain couples TRBV2 to TRBJ1-6, with TRBD1 matching 7 bases. CDR1 and CDR2 from the germline V gene are SNHLY and FYNNEI. The V segment lost 0 bases and the J segment 11 bases; nucleotides outside the gene matches: 7. There are 15 residues in the CDR3.

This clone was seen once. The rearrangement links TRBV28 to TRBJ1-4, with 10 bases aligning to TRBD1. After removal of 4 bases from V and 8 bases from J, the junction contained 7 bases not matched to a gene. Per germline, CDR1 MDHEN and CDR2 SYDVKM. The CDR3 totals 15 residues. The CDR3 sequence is CASSSAGTGDEKLFF. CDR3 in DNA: TGTGCCAGCAGTTCTGCCGGGACAGGGGACGAAAAACTGTTTTTT.

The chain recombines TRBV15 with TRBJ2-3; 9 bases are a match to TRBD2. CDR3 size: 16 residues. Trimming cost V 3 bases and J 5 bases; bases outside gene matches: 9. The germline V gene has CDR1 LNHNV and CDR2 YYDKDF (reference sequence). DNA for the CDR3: TGTGCCACCAGCAGGAGGGCTAGCGGGACGGGAGATACGCAGTATTTT. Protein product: CATSRRASGTGDTQYF. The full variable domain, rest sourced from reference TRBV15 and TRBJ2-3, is DAMVIQNPRYQVTQFGKPVTLSCSQTLNHNVMYWYQQKSSQAPKLLFHYYDKDFNNEADTPDNFQSRRPNTSFCFLDIRSPGLGDTAMYLCATSRRASGTGDTQYFGPGTRLTVL.

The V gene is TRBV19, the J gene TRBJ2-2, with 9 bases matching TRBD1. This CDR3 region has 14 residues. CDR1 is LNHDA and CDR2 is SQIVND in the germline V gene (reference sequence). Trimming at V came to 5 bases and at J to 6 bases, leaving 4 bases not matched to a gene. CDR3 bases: TGTGCCAGTAGTTTCGGACAGGGGCCCGGGGAGCTGTTTTTT. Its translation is CASSFGQGPGELFF.